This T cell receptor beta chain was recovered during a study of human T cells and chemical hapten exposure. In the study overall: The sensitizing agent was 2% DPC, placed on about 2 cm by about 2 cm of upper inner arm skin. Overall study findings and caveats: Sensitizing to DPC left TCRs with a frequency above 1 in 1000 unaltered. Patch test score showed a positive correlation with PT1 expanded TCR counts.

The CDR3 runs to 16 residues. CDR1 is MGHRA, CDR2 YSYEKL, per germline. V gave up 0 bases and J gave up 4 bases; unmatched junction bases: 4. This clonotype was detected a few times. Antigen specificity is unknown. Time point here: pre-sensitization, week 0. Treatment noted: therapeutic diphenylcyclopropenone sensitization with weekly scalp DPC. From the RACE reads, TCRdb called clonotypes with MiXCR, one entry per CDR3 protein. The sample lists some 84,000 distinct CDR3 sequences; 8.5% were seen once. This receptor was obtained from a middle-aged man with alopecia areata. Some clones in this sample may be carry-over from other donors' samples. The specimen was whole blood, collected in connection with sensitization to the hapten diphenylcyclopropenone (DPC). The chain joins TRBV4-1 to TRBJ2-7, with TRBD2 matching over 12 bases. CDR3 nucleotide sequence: TGCGCCAGCAGCCAAGAGGCTCTAGCGGGAGGGTACGAGCAGTACTTC. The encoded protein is CASSQEALAGGYEQYF.